The entry below gives a single TCR beta chain sequence along with its context. Its antigen is unknown. In germline, CDR1 is SEHNR, CDR2 FQNEAQ (reference sequence). The germline V and J ends were trimmed by 1 base and 1 base, with 14 bases remaining between them. The CDR3 length is 17 residues. This sample is part of a study of graft-versus-host responses after intestinal transplantation. Study summary: Multivisceral, liver-intestinal, or isolated intestinal grafts were transplanted into recipients. Anti-thymocyte globulin induction was given to all recipients, followed by tacrolimus and steroids for 3 to 4 years.

Data came from immunoSEQ multiplex PCR; TCRdb stores just in-frame clones and leaves some out. The data show about 41,000 clones, roughly 96% seen once. This receptor was identified in a human donor who was the organ donor for an intestinal transplant. The specimen comprised unstimulated CD8+ T cells sorted from spleen or lymph node cells, sampled before transplant. The J gene is TRBJ2-4, the V gene TRBV7-9, with unresolved D. The CDR3 is CASSLGGRAVAKNIQYF. The CDR3, as DNA: TGTGCCAGCAGCTTAGGTGGGCGTGCGGTGGCCAAAAACATTCAGTACTTC.